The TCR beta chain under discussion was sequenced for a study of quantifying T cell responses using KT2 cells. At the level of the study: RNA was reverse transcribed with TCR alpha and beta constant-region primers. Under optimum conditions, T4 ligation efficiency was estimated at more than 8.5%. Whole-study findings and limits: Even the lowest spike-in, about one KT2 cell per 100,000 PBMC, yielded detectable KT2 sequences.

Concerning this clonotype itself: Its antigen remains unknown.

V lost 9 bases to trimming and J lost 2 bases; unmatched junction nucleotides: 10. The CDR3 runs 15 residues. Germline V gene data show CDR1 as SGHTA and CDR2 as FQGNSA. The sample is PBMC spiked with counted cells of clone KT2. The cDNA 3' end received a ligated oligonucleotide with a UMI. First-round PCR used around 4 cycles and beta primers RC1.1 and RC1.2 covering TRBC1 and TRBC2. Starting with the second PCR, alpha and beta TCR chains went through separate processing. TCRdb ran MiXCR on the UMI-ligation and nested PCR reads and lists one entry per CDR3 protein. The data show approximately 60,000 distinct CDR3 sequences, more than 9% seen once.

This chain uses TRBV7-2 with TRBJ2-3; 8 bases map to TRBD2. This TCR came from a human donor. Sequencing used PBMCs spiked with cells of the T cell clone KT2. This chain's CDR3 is CASRGRGVFTDTQYF. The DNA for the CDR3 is TGTGCCAGTCGAGGGCGGGGGGTATTCACAGATACGCAGTATTTT. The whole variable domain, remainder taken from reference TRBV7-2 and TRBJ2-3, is GAGVSQSPSNKVTEKGKDVELRCDPISGHTALYWYRQSLGQGLEFLIYFQGNSAPDKSGLPSDRFSAERTGGSVSTLTIQRTQQEDSAVYLCASRGRGVFTDTQYFGPGTRLTVL.